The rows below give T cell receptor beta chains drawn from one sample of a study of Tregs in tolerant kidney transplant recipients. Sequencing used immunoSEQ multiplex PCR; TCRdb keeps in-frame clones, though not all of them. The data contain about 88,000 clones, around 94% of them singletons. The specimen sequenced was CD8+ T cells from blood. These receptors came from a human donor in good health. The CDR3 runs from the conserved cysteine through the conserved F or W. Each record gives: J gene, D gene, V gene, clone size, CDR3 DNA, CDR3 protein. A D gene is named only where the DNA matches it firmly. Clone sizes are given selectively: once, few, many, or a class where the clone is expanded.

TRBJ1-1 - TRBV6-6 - TGTGCCAGCAGTTCCTTAGCTCTTGGGGGTAGTACTGAAGCTTTCTTT CASSSLALGGSTEAFF
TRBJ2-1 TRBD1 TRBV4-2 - TGTGCCAGCAGCGGGACAGCCGAGGCATACAATGAGCAGTTCTTC CASSGTAEAYNEQFF
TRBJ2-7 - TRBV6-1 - TGTGCCAGCAGTGATCTGACAGGCCGCTCCTACGAGCAGTACTTC CASSDLTGRSYEQYF
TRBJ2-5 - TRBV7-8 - TGTGCCAGCCGCGTCGGGGGAACGGGGCAAGAGACCCAGTACTTC CASRVGGTGQETQYF
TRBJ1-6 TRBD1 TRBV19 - TGTGCCAGTGGCGACAGGGCCTCCTATAATTCACCCCTCCACTTT CASGDRASYNSPLHF
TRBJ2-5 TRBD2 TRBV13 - TGTGCCAGCAGCTTAGTATACGTGTCGGCGGGAGGGCCGGGAGAGACCCAGTACTTC CASSLVYVSAGGPGETQYF
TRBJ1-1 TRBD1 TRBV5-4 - TGTGCCAGCAGCTTGGGGGGACAGGGGGCTGAAGCTTTCTTT CASSLGGQGAEAFF
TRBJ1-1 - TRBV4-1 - TGCGCCAGCAGCCAAGATCTAGGGGACACTGAAGCTTTCTTT CASSQDLGDTEAFF
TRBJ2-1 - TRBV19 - TGTGCCAGTAGTATAATGGACCTGGGAAATGAGCAGTTCTTC CASSIMDLGNEQFF
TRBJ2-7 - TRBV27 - TGTGCCAGCTTTACCACTAGCTACGAGCAGTACTTC CASFTTSYEQYF
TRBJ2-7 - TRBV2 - TGTGCCACCCTCCGGGACAACAACTACGAGCAGTACTTC CATLRDNNYEQYF
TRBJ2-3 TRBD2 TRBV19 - TGTGCCAGTAGACCTAGCGGGGGGGGTGGAGATACGCAGTATTTT CASRPSGGGGDTQYF
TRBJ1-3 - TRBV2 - TGTGCCAGCAGCACGGACAGAAACTCTGGAAACACCATATATTTT CASSTDRNSGNTIYF
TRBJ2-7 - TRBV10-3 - TGTGCCATCAGTGTGAGTCATCCGCCGGGGTACGAGCAGTACTTC CAISVSHPPGYEQYF
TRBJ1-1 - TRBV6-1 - TGTGCCAGCAGCGACGGACTGGCCCTTGAAGCTTTCTTT CASSDGLALEAFF
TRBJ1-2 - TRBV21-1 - TGTGCCACCCATGGACAGGGCCATGGCTACACCTTC CATHGQGHGYTF
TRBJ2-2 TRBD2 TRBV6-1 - TGTGCCAGCAGTGAAGATGCGGGGGGAGGGACCGGGGAGCTGTTTTTT CASSEDAGGGTGELFF
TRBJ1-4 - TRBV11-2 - TGTGCCAGCAGCGCACAGGGACTTCTAGAAAAACTGTTTTTT CASSAQGLLEKLFF
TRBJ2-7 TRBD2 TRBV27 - TGTGCCAGCAGTTCACAACCGACTAGCGTGGCCTACGAGCAGTACTTC CASSSQPTSVAYEQYF
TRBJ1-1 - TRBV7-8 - TGTGCCAGCAGCTTTTCGTACAAGACAGCTGAAGCTTTCTTT CASSFSYKTAEAFF
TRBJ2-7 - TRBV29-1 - TGCAGCGACGGACAGATTCCCTACGAGCAGTACTTC CSDGQIPYEQYF
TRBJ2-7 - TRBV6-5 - TGTGCCAGCAGTTACGGCCAGGGTCCCTACGAGCAGTACTTC CASSYGQGPYEQYF
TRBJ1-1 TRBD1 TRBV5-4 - TGTGCCAGCAGCTCGCTAACGACAGGGACGAACACTGAAGCTTTCTTT CASSSLTTGTNTEAFF
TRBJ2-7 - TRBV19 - TGTGCCAGTTTCCGGGCCAGGGGCTCGGAGCAGTACTTC CASFRARGSEQYF
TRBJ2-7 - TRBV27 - TGTGCCAGCAGTTTTTTCGGGAACTACGAGCAGTACTTC CASSFFGNYEQYF
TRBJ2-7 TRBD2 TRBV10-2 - TGCGCCAGCAGTGAGTCCGGGAGGGAGCAGTACTTC CASSESGREQYF
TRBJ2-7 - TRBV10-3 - TGTGCCATCAGTGAGTCGAAGGGACGGATAACCTACGAGCAGTACTTC CAISESKGRITYEQYF
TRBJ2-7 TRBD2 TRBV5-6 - TGTGCCAGCAGCTGGGGGGGATACGAGCAGTACTTC CASSWGGYEQYF
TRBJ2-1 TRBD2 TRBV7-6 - TGTGCCAGCAGCACGTTAGCGGGCGCCTACAATGAGCAGTTCTTC CASSTLAGAYNEQFF
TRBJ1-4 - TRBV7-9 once TGTGCCAGCAGCTCTCTGGACACGACCGATACGACTAATGAAAAACTGTTTTTT CASSSLDTTDTTNEKLFF
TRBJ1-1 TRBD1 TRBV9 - TGTGCCAGCAGCCCCCAGGGGGGCACTGAAGCTTTCTTT CASSPQGGTEAFF
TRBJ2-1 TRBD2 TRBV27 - TGTGCCAGCAGTTTATACCCCGTCGGGCTAGCGGCCGACAATGAGCAGTTCTTC CASSLYPVGLAADNEQFF
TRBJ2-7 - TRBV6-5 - TGTGCCACCACTTACTCCTACGAGCAGTACTTC CATTYSYEQYF
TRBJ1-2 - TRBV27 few TGTGCCAGCAGCGACGGGGGCCTAAACTATGGCTACACCTTC CASSDGGLNYGYTF
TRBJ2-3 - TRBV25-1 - TGTGCCAGCAGGGAGGCGAATACGCAGTATTTT CASREANTQYF
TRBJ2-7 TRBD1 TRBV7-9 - TGTGCCAGCAGCTTGACCGACAGGGAAACCCCATACTACGAGCAGTACTTC CASSLTDRETPYYEQYF
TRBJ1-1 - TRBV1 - TGCACCAGCAGCCAAGATTTGGGCAGGGGCACTGAAGCTTTCTTT CTSSQDLGRGTEAFF
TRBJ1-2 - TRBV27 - TGTGCCAGCAGTTCCCGACAGGCGGCCTATGGCTACACCTTC CASSSRQAAYGYTF
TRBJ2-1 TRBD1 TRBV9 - TGTGCCAGCAGCGACCAGGCAAGGACAGGGCACAATGAGCAGTTCTTC CASSDQARTGHNEQFF
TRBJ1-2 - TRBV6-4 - TGTGCCAGCAGTGACTCCGGAAGGGAGTTCGACGGCTACACCTTC CASSDSGREFDGYTF
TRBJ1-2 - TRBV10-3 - TGTGCCATCAGTGAGTCTTTAACAGTTGTTAACTATGGCTACACCTTC CAISESLTVVNYGYTF
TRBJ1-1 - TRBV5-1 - TGCGCCAGCAGCACCCGGCAGGGGTTCACTGAAGCTTTCTTT CASSTRQGFTEAFF
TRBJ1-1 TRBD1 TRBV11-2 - TGTGCCAGCAGCTCCATGGACAGGGGAACTGAAGCTTTCTTT CASSSMDRGTEAFF
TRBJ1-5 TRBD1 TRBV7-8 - TGTGCCAGCAGCTCATGGGACAGGGGGCGAAATCAGCCCCAGCATTTT CASSSWDRGRNQPQHF
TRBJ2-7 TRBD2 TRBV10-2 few TGCGCCAGCAGTGATGGCGGGAGAAGCTCCGAGCAGTACTTC CASSDGGRSSEQYF
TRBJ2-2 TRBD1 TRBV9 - TGTGCCAGCAGCGATGACCTGGGACAGGGGAGCACCGGGGAGCTGTTTTTT CASSDDLGQGSTGELFF
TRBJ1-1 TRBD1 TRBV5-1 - TGCGCCAGCAGCTTGTCAGGGGGCGCGAACACTGAAGCTTTCTTT CASSLSGGANTEAFF
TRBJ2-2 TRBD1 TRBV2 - TGTGCCAGCACCGACAGGGCGAACACCGGGGAGCTGTTTTTT CASTDRANTGELFF
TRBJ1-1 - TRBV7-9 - TGTGCCAGCAGCCCTGTGCAACAGCCATTGGAAGCTTTCTTT CASSPVQQPLEAFF
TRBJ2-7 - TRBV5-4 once TGTGCCAGCAGCCGAGGCGCGGGCGAGCAGTACTTC CASSRGAGEQYF
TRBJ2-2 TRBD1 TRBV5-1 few TGCGCCAGCAGAACGGAGAGGCAGGGGGCTTCAGGGGAGCTGTTTTTT CASRTERQGASGELFF
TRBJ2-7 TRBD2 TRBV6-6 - TGTGCCAGCAGTTTCCCCGGGACTAGCGGGTACGAGCAGTACTTC CASSFPGTSGYEQYF
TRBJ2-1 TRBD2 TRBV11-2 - TGTGCCAGCAGCTACCCCTCTAGCGGGAGGGCCTATGTGCAGTTCTTC CASSYPSSGRAYVQFF
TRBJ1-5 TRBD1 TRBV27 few TGTGCCAGCAGTTTTCGACAGGGTGATCAGCCCCAGCATTTT CASSFRQGDQPQHF
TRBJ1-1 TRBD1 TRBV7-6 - TGTGCCAGCAGAGTGGGACAGGGAGGCAACACTGAAGCTTTCTTT CASRVGQGGNTEAFF